These T cell receptor beta chains were read from a single sample in a study of molecular identifiers for immune sequencing clone quantification. TCRdb reprocessed the PCR reads with MiXCR, giving one entry per CDR3 protein. Counted here are approximately 550,000 distinct CDR3 sequences, 20% to 25% occurring once; the ten biggest clones make up about 0.8%. Specimen: naive CD8+ T cells from blood, with Jurkat cell RNA spiked in. These receptors were obtained from a human donor in good health. Some libraries in this study had Jurkat cell RNA spiked in. The CDR3 runs from the conserved cysteine through the conserved F or W. Fields, in order: J gene, V gene, clone size, D gene, CDR3 protein, CDR3 DNA. The D gene is left open where the match is weak. Size values are once, few and many counts, or a class for expanded clones, and some rows have none.

J gene: TRBJ2-1; V gene: TRBV7-6; clone size: many; D gene: TRBD2; CDR3 protein: CASARTSGSSNEQFF; CDR3 DNA: TGTGCCAGCGCAAGGACTAGCGGGAGTTCGAATGAGCAGTTCTTC
J gene: TRBJ2-1; V gene: TRBV4-1; clone size: many; D gene: .; CDR3 protein: CASSPSPPRDYNEQFF; CDR3 DNA: TGCGCCAGCAGCCCGTCCCCTCCCCGGGATTACAATGAGCAGTTCTTC
J gene: TRBJ1-1; V gene: TRBV28; clone size: .; D gene: .; CDR3 protein: CASSESGLNTEAFF; CDR3 DNA: TGTGCCAGCAGCGAAAGTGGGTTGAACACTGAAGCTTTCTTT
J gene: TRBJ1-5; V gene: TRBV3-1; clone size: few; D gene: .; CDR3 protein: CASSSGDSNQPQHF; CDR3 DNA: TGTGCCAGCAGCAGTGGGGACAGCAATCAGCCCCAGCATTTT
J gene: TRBJ2-7; V gene: TRBV7-8; clone size: many; D gene: TRBD2; CDR3 protein: CASSLLRGGSEQYF; CDR3 DNA: TGTGCCAGCAGCTTACTCCGGGGAGGGTCCGAGCAGTACTTC
J gene: TRBJ2-5; V gene: TRBV6-2/TRBV6-3; clone size: .; D gene: .; CDR3 protein: CASSYSLAQETQYF; CDR3 DNA: TGTGCCAGCAGTTACTCGTTAGCACAAGAGACCCAGTACTTC
J gene: TRBJ2-1; V gene: TRBV3-1; clone size: .; D gene: .; CDR3 protein: CASSQDLWTVYNEQFF; CDR3 DNA: TGTGCCAGCAGCCAAGATTTGTGGACAGTGTACAATGAGCAGTTCTTC
J gene: TRBJ2-5; V gene: TRBV29-1; clone size: many; D gene: .; CDR3 protein: CSVAPVEGAQYFETQYF; CDR3 DNA: TGCAGCGTTGCCCCGGTGGAAGGAGCTCAATATTTTGAGACCCAGTACTTC
J gene: TRBJ1-3; V gene: TRBV11-2; clone size: .; D gene: .; CDR3 protein: CASSLVKGSSSGNTIYF; CDR3 DNA: TGTGCCAGCAGCTTAGTCAAGGGGAGTAGCTCTGGAAACACCATATATTTT
J gene: TRBJ2-7; V gene: TRBV6-5; clone size: many; D gene: TRBD1; CDR3 protein: CASSSGQGVSYEQYF; CDR3 DNA: TGTGCCAGCAGTTCGGGACAGGGGGTATCCTACGAGCAGTACTTC
J gene: TRBJ2-3; V gene: TRBV7-3; clone size: .; D gene: TRBD1; CDR3 protein: CASSLGQGLEDTQYF; CDR3 DNA: TGTGCCAGCAGCCTTGGACAGGGGTTGGAAGATACGCAGTATTTT
J gene: TRBJ2-7; V gene: TRBV4-2; clone size: many; D gene: TRBD1; CDR3 protein: CASSPEGQTYEQYF; CDR3 DNA: TGTGCCAGCAGCCCAGAGGGACAGACCTACGAGCAGTACTTC
J gene: TRBJ2-1; V gene: TRBV11-2; clone size: few; D gene: TRBD2; CDR3 protein: CASSLVALAGPNYNEQFF; CDR3 DNA: TGTGCCAGCAGCTTAGTAGCACTAGCGGGACCCAACTACAATGAGCAGTTCTTC
J gene: TRBJ1-5; V gene: TRBV20-1; clone size: many; D gene: .; CDR3 protein: CSARDPQGPYSNQPQHF; CDR3 DNA: TGCAGTGCTAGAGATCCTCAGGGACCTTATAGCAATCAGCCCCAGCATTTT
J gene: TRBJ2-4; V gene: TRBV7-2; clone size: many; D gene: .; CDR3 protein: CASSLEGSPQYF; CDR3 DNA: TGTGCCAGCAGCTTAGAAGGAAGCCCACAGTACTTC
J gene: TRBJ2-7; V gene: TRBV10-3; clone size: .; D gene: .; CDR3 protein: CAISESDGAAATYEQYF; CDR3 DNA: TGTGCCATCAGTGAGTCTGACGGGGCCGCGGCGACCTACGAGCAGTACTTC
J gene: TRBJ2-3; V gene: TRBV12-3/TRBV12-4; clone size: many; D gene: .; CDR3 protein: CASTPSDTDTQYF; CDR3 DNA: TGTGCCAGCACCCCGTCGGACACAGATACGCAGTATTTT
J gene: TRBJ1-1; V gene: TRBV28; clone size: many; D gene: .; CDR3 protein: CASSFRVGTTEAFF; CDR3 DNA: TGTGCCAGCAGTTTTCGTGTGGGTACCACTGAAGCTTTCTTT
J gene: TRBJ2-3; V gene: TRBV6-6; clone size: many; D gene: TRBD2; CDR3 protein: CASSHHTSGGTDTQYF; CDR3 DNA: TGTGCCAGCAGTCACCACACTAGCGGGGGCACAGATACGCAGTATTTT
J gene: TRBJ1-2; V gene: TRBV30; clone size: many; D gene: .; CDR3 protein: CAWSVFGFGYGYTF; CDR3 DNA: TGTGCCTGGAGTGTATTTGGTTTCGGCTATGGCTACACCTTC
J gene: TRBJ2-3; V gene: TRBV6-2/TRBV6-3; clone size: .; D gene: TRBD2; CDR3 protein: CASSRTSGSTDTRYF; CDR3 DNA: TGTGCCAGCAGTCGGACTAGCGGGAGCACAGATACGCGGTATTTT
J gene: TRBJ2-7; V gene: TRBV7-2; clone size: many; D gene: TRBD2; CDR3 protein: CASSPPSGRVPYEQYF; CDR3 DNA: TGTGCCAGCAGCCCGCCTAGCGGGAGGGTCCCTTACGAGCAGTACTTC
J gene: TRBJ2-1; V gene: TRBV13; clone size: once; D gene: .; CDR3 protein: CASSLDRRKGQFF; CDR3 DNA: TGTGCCAGCAGCTTGGACAGACGAAAGGGGCAGTTCTTC
J gene: TRBJ2-1; V gene: TRBV2; clone size: .; D gene: TRBD1; CDR3 protein: CASSGLSRTGDNEQFF; CDR3 DNA: TGTGCCAGCAGTGGTCTTTCCAGGACAGGGGATAATGAGCAGTTCTTC
J gene: TRBJ2-3; V gene: TRBV12-3/TRBV12-4; clone size: .; D gene: .; CDR3 protein: CASSFWDTSTDTQYF; CDR3 DNA: TGTGCCAGCAGTTTCTGGGACACGAGCACAGATACGCAGTATTTT
J gene: TRBJ2-1; V gene: TRBV13; clone size: .; D gene: .; CDR3 protein: CATAGGTDSYNEQFF; CDR3 DNA: TGTGCCACCGCTGGGGGGACAGACTCCTACAATGAGCAGTTCTTC
J gene: TRBJ2-5; V gene: TRBV4-1; clone size: many; D gene: TRBD2; CDR3 protein: CASSQEGLAGEETQYF; CDR3 DNA: TGCGCCAGCAGCCAAGAGGGTCTAGCGGGGGAAGAGACCCAGTACTTC
J gene: TRBJ2-7; V gene: TRBV7-6; clone size: few; D gene: TRBD2; CDR3 protein: CASSTSGVLSYEQYF; CDR3 DNA: TGTGCCAGCAGCACTAGCGGGGTTTTATCCTACGAGCAGTACTTC
J gene: TRBJ2-1; V gene: TRBV11-2; clone size: few; D gene: TRBD1; CDR3 protein: CASSRQGGNSYNEQFF; CDR3 DNA: TGTGCCAGCAGCAGACAGGGGGGAAACTCCTACAATGAGCAGTTCTTC
J gene: TRBJ2-6; V gene: TRBV4-2; clone size: many; D gene: .; CDR3 protein: CASSQDSVSGANVLTF; CDR3 DNA: TGTGCCAGCAGCCAAGATTCCGTCTCTGGGGCCAACGTCCTGACTTTC
J gene: TRBJ1-2; V gene: TRBV3-1; clone size: many; D gene: .; CDR3 protein: CASSQDHILYGYTF; CDR3 DNA: TGTGCCAGCAGCCAAGATCACATTCTCTATGGCTACACCTTC
J gene: TRBJ2-7; V gene: TRBV20-1; clone size: many; D gene: TRBD2; CDR3 protein: CSARSGRSYEQYF; CDR3 DNA: TGCAGTGCTAGAAGCGGGAGGAGCTACGAGCAGTACTTC
J gene: TRBJ2-7; V gene: TRBV10-3; clone size: many; D gene: .; CDR3 protein: CAISEQYF; CDR3 DNA: TGTGCCATCAGCGAGCAGTACTTC
J gene: TRBJ2-7; V gene: TRBV4-2; clone size: few; D gene: TRBD1; CDR3 protein: CASSPETGTGHEQYF; CDR3 DNA: TGTGCCAGCAGCCCCGAAACCGGGACAGGGCACGAGCAGTACTTC
J gene: TRBJ2-3; V gene: TRBV7-6; clone size: .; D gene: .; CDR3 protein: CASSPEGQPTDTQYF; CDR3 DNA: TGTGCCAGCAGCCCAGAGGGACAACCCACGGATACGCAGTATTTT
J gene: TRBJ1-2; V gene: TRBV4-3; clone size: .; D gene: .; CDR3 protein: CASNQDTNIGYGYTF; CDR3 DNA: TGCGCCAGCAACCAAGATACAAACATAGGCTATGGCTACACCTTC
J gene: TRBJ2-7; V gene: TRBV11-2; clone size: few; D gene: .; CDR3 protein: CASSLVQAYEQYF; CDR3 DNA: TGTGCCAGCAGCTTAGTTCAGGCCTACGAGCAGTACTTC
J gene: TRBJ2-3; V gene: TRBV28; clone size: many; D gene: .; CDR3 protein: CASSPEYKADTQYF; CDR3 DNA: TGTGCCAGCAGTCCGGAGTACAAGGCAGATACGCAGTATTTT
J gene: TRBJ1-4; V gene: TRBV11-2; clone size: few; D gene: .; CDR3 protein: CASSLDRRGGLATNEKLFF; CDR3 DNA: TGTGCCAGCAGCTTAGATAGAAGGGGGGGACTTGCAACTAATGAAAAACTGTTTTTT
J gene: TRBJ2-1; V gene: TRBV7-3; clone size: few; D gene: TRBD2; CDR3 protein: CASSLRGGLAGGPFYNEQFF; CDR3 DNA: TGTGCCAGCAGCTTAAGAGGAGGACTAGCGGGAGGGCCGTTCTACAATGAGCAGTTCTTC
J gene: TRBJ1-4; V gene: TRBV11-2; clone size: few; D gene: .; CDR3 protein: CASSSWAGTPKQLFF; CDR3 DNA: TGTGCCAGCAGCTCCTGGGCGGGGACTCCCAAGCAACTGTTTTTT
J gene: TRBJ2-3; V gene: TRBV20-1; clone size: .; D gene: TRBD2; CDR3 protein: CSATLASTDTQYF; CDR3 DNA: TGCAGTGCCACACTAGCGAGCACAGATACGCAGTATTTT
J gene: TRBJ2-7; V gene: TRBV4-1; clone size: many; D gene: .; CDR3 protein: CASSQEPDRSYEQYF; CDR3 DNA: TGCGCCAGCAGCCAAGAACCCGACAGGAGCTACGAGCAGTACTTC
J gene: TRBJ1-1; V gene: TRBV4-3; clone size: few; D gene: .; CDR3 protein: CASSLFGGEPRLDTEAFF; CDR3 DNA: TGCGCCAGCAGCCTTTTCGGAGGAGAGCCCCGATTGGACACTGAAGCTTTCTTT
J gene: TRBJ2-1; V gene: TRBV30; clone size: many; D gene: .; CDR3 protein: CAWRQRGINEQFF; CDR3 DNA: TGTGCCTGGAGACAGAGGGGTATCAATGAGCAGTTCTTC
J gene: TRBJ2-5; V gene: TRBV7-2; clone size: .; D gene: .; CDR3 protein: CASSRTYRGEGRETQYF; CDR3 DNA: TGTGCCAGCAGCCGTACGTATAGGGGTGAGGGCCGAGAGACCCAGTACTTC
J gene: TRBJ2-2; V gene: TRBV7-6; clone size: few; D gene: .; CDR3 protein: CASSLTYAGRDTGELFF; CDR3 DNA: TGTGCCAGCAGCCTAACCTACGCGGGAAGAGACACCGGGGAGCTGTTTTTT
J gene: TRBJ1-2; V gene: TRBV5-4; clone size: few; D gene: .; CDR3 protein: CASSLGGPDRNYGYTF; CDR3 DNA: TGTGCCAGCAGCCTCGGCGGACCAGACAGAAACTATGGCTACACCTTC
J gene: TRBJ2-7; V gene: TRBV10-3; clone size: few; D gene: TRBD1; CDR3 protein: CAISESGQGAYEQYF; CDR3 DNA: TGTGCCATCAGTGAGTCGGGACAGGGGGCGTACGAGCAGTACTTC
J gene: TRBJ1-3; V gene: TRBV3-1; clone size: .; D gene: .; CDR3 protein: CASSHTTDSGNTIYF; CDR3 DNA: TGTGCCAGCAGCCACACGACAGACTCTGGAAACACCATATATTTT
J gene: TRBJ1-2; V gene: TRBV29-1; clone size: many; D gene: .; CDR3 protein: CSVPPSQDYGYTF; CDR3 DNA: TGCAGCGTTCCCCCGTCTCAGGACTATGGCTACACCTTC
J gene: TRBJ2-4; V gene: TRBV11-3; clone size: few; D gene: TRBD1; CDR3 protein: CASSLGDSKNIQYF; CDR3 DNA: TGTGCCAGCAGCTTGGGGGACAGCAAAAACATTCAGTACTTC
J gene: TRBJ2-5; V gene: TRBV30; clone size: many; D gene: .; CDR3 protein: CAWSGDSGGWTQYF; CDR3 DNA: TGTGCCTGGAGCGGAGACAGCGGCGGATGGACCCAGTACTTC
J gene: TRBJ2-7; V gene: TRBV20-1; clone size: .; D gene: TRBD2; CDR3 protein: CSASDGVNSGPHEQYF; CDR3 DNA: TGCAGTGCTTCCGATGGGGTTAATAGCGGGCCCCACGAGCAGTACTTC
J gene: TRBJ2-2; V gene: TRBV6-4; clone size: few; D gene: .; CDR3 protein: CASTRTANTGELFF; CDR3 DNA: TGTGCCAGCACTCGGACAGCCAACACCGGGGAGCTGTTTTTT
J gene: TRBJ2-3; V gene: TRBV10-3; clone size: .; D gene: TRBD2; CDR3 protein: CAISESITSGEDTQYF; CDR3 DNA: TGTGCCATCAGTGAGTCCATTACTAGCGGGGAGGATACGCAGTATTTT
J gene: TRBJ2-1; V gene: TRBV6-8; clone size: .; D gene: .; CDR3 protein: CASSYPRDPYNEQFF; CDR3 DNA: TGTGCCAGCAGTTACCCCAGGGACCCCTACAATGAGCAGTTCTTC
J gene: TRBJ1-4; V gene: TRBV28; clone size: many; D gene: TRBD1; CDR3 protein: CASSPIRLRDREGDEKLFF; CDR3 DNA: TGTGCCAGCAGCCCCATACGCCTCCGGGACAGGGAAGGTGATGAAAAACTGTTTTTT